These 17 T cell receptor beta chains were sequenced from one sample in a study of glioma-infiltrating T cells after dendritic cell vaccination. The protocol was immunoSEQ multiplex PCR, while the TCRdb copy is restricted to in-frame clones and leaves out a portion. Of 90,000 or so clones in the sample, over 65% were seen once. The specimen was blood, collected before dendritic cell vaccination. The receptors originated from a human donor with glioblastoma.

The chain couples TRBV10-3 to TRBJ1-3; D gene uncertain. Per germline, CDR1 ENHRY and CDR2 SYGVKD. The CDR3 spans 14 residues. The V end was cut by 2 bases, the J end by 0 bases, with 5 bases between. The CDR3 nucleotides are TGTGCCATCAGTGAGAACAGCTCTGGAAACACCATATATTTT. It codes for CAISENSSGNTIYF.

This clone was recorded only once. The genes are TRBV7-8 and TRBJ2-3, with D uncertain. Per germline, CDR1 SGHVS and CDR2 FQNEAQ. The CDR3 is made up of 12 amino acids. The V gene lost 5 bases and the J gene lost 4 bases, with 7 bases spanning the gap. CDR3 coding DNA: TGTGCCAGCAGCCCTTCGGCAGATACGCAGTATTTT. It codes for CASSPSADTQYF.

This chain links TRBV5-1 with TRBJ1-1; D not certain. CDR1 and CDR2 (germline): SGHRS, YFSETQ. The CDR3 totals 13 residues. V was trimmed by 3 bases and J by 3 bases, leaving 9 bases between them. CDR3 DNA sequence: TGCGCCAGCAGCTCCCCAGAGGACACTGAAGCTTTCTTT. Amino acid sequence: CASSSPEDTEAFF.

This chain uses TRBV5-6 with TRBJ1-1, with D perhaps TRBD1 (6 bases). V lost 4 bases and J 5 bases, leaving 18 bases between the germline ends. In germline, CDR1 is SGHDT, CDR2 YYEEEE. The CDR3 loop spans 15 amino acids. Here the CDR3 DNA reads TGTGCCAGCAGCCCTACAGGGCGGCTTGATACTGAAGCTTTCTTT. Amino acids: CASSPTGRLDTEAFF.

The genes are TRBV9 and TRBJ1-2; maybe TRBD1 (5 bases). The CDR3 extends over 17 amino acids. Germline CDR1 reads SGDLS; CDR2 reads YYNGEE. Trimming cost V 4 bases and J 0 bases, with 19 bases left between them. The CDR3 is CASSLDSLVLANYGYTF. CDR3 in DNA: TGTGCCAGCAGCTTAGACAGCCTCGTCTTAGCTAACTATGGCTACACCTTC.

This sequence joins TRBV7-9 and TRBJ1-3, with 9 bases lining up with TRBD1. Germline CDR1 is SEHNR and CDR2 is FQNEAQ (reference sequence). The CDR3 has 15 residues. V shed 4 bases, J shed 2 bases, and the junction held 3 bases outside the gene matches. The CDR3 nucleotides read TGTGCCAGCAGCTACACAGGGGGCACTGGAAACACCATATATTTT. This encodes CASSYTGGTGNTIYF.

V usage is TRBV2 and J usage is TRBJ1-5; 8 nucleotides match TRBD1. V lost 5 bases, J lost 5 bases, and 5 bases stayed unmatched. The CDR3 spans 14 residues. CDR1 and CDR2 from the germline V gene are SNHLY and FYNNEI. The CDR3 sequence is CASSSDRAHQPQHF. The CDR3 DNA follows: TGTGCCAGCAGTTCGGACAGGGCCCATCAGCCCCAGCATTTT.

The chain employs TRBV5-1 and TRBJ1-5, with D possibly TRBD1 on 5 matching bases. With 0 bases removed from V and 5 bases from J, the gap between germline ends came to 9 bases. The CDR3 consists of 14 residues. Germline CDR1 SGHRS, CDR2 YFSETQ. CDR3 sequence: CASSLEGRHQPQHF. Written as DNA, the CDR3 is TGCGCCAGCAGCTTGGAGGGGAGGCATCAGCCCCAGCATTTT. Full variable domain (rest looked up from reference TRBV5-1 and TRBJ1-5): KAGVTQTPRYLIKTRGQQVTLSCSPISGHRSVSWYQQTPGQGLQFLFEYFSETQRNKGNFPGRFSGRQFSNSRSEMNVSTLELGDSALYLCASSLEGRHQPQHFGDGTRLSIL.

The chain links TRBV11-2 to TRBJ1-3; D possibly corresponds to TRBD1 (6 bases). The CDR3 loop spans 15 amino acids. Germline V gives CDR1 SGHAT, CDR2 FQNNGV. The germline V and J ends were trimmed by 9 bases and 4 bases, with 19 bases remaining between them. The CDR3, as DNA: TGTGCCAGTAGGCCGGGCGGGGGGGCCGGAAACACCATATATTTT. This sequence encodes CASRPGGGAGNTIYF. Full variable domain (rest looked up from reference TRBV11-2 and TRBJ1-3): EAGVAQSPRYKIIEKRQSVAFWCNPISGHATLYWYQQILGQGPKLLIQFQNNGVVDDSQLPKDRFSAERLKGVDSTLKIQPAKLEDSAVYLCASRPGGGAGNTIYFGEGSWLTVV.

The genes are TRBV5-1 and TRBJ2-3, with TRBD1 as a possible D gene (5 bases). V lost 0 bases and J lost 2, with 10 bases in between. This CDR3 has 15 residues. Germline V gene sequence: CDR1 SGHRS, CDR2 YFSETQ. The CDR3 DNA reads TGCGCCAGCAGCTTGGCAGGGCTCCACACAGATACGCAGTATTTT. Its protein is CASSLAGLHTDTQYF.

This chain uses TRBV25-1 with TRBJ1-1; 7 nucleotides line up with TRBD1. V lost 3 bases, J lost 4 bases, and 2 bases stayed unmatched. Per the germline V gene, CDR1 is MGHDK and CDR2 is SYGVNS. This CDR3 spans 13 amino acids. The chain's CDR3 is CASSDDRATEAFF. Here the CDR3 DNA reads TGTGCCAGCAGTGACGACAGGGCCACTGAAGCTTTCTTT.

The chain recombines TRBV7-2 with TRBJ2-2; 7 bases map to TRBD2. This CDR3 has 16 amino acids. CDR1 SGHTA and CDR2 FQGNSA come from the germline V gene. V lost 3 bases to trimming and J lost 5 bases; unmatched junction nucleotides: 9. The CDR3 nucleotides are TGTGCCAGCAGCTTTTTACGGGGGGAAGGGACCGGGGAGCTGTTTTTT. Its translation is CASSFLRGEGTGELFF.

The sample holds a few counts of this clone. This chain connects TRBV7-2 to TRBJ2-7; perhaps TRBD2 as D (6 bases). The V gene's germline CDR1 is SGHTA and CDR2 FQGNSA. V lost 6 bases and J 1 base, leaving 13 bases between the germline ends. CDR3 length equals 14 residues. DNA for the CDR3: TGTGCCAGCAGGATCGGAGGAGGGTCCTACGAGCAGTACTTC. Translation gives CASRIGGGSYEQYF.

This chain uses TRBV6-5 with TRBJ2-5; 7 nucleotides match TRBD1. Judging by the DNA end, TRBJ2-7 fits better; the J call may be wrong. Germline values: CDR1 MNHEY, CDR2 SVGAGI. This CDR3 contains 14 residues. The CDR3 sequence: CASSQDRTSYEQYF. As DNA, the CDR3 is TGTGCCAGCAGTCAGGACAGGACCTCCTACGAGCAGTACTTC.

The genes are TRBV10-1 and TRBJ2-7; D might be TRBD1 (6 bases). Trimming shortened V by 3 bases and J by 0 bases, and 9 bases separated the two germline ends. This CDR3 spans 14 amino acids. Germline loops: CDR1 WNHNN, CDR2 SYGVQD (reference sequence). The CDR3, as DNA: TGCGCCAGCAGTGACGGGGACATCTCCTACGAGCAGTACTTC. Residues: CASSDGDISYEQYF.

This chain joins TRBV25-1 and TRBJ1-2; 8 positions match TRBD1. Germline-derived CDR1 and CDR2 are MGHDK and SYGVNS. This CDR3 is 14 amino acids long. Trimming at V came to 6 bases and at J to 4 bases, leaving 7 bases not matched to a gene. The CDR3 loop is CASRGQGFGYGYTF. In DNA, the CDR3 is TGTGCCAGCAGAGGACAGGGTTTCGGCTATGGCTACACCTTC.

The chain combines TRBV5-1 with TRBJ1-2, with TRBD1 matching over 10 bases. J was trimmed by 4 bases and V by 4 bases; bases with no gene match: 7. In germline, CDR1 is SGHRS, CDR2 YFSETQ. The CDR3 covers 15 residues. In DNA, the CDR3 is TGCGCCAGCAGCGGGGGGACAGGGGATATCTATGGCTACACCTTC. The encoded protein is CASSGGTGDIYGYTF. Full variable domain (missing parts from reference TRBV5-1 and TRBJ1-2): KAGVTQTPRYLIKTRGQQVTLSCSPISGHRSVSWYQQTPGQGLQFLFEYFSETQRNKGNFPGRFSGRQFSNSRSEMNVSTLELGDSALYLCASSGGTGDIYGYTFGSGTRLTVV.